The rows below give T cell receptor beta chains drawn from one sample of a study of Ad26.COV2.S vaccination and SARS-CoV-2 variants. Profiling relied on immunoSEQ multiplex PCR, and the TCRdb table lists in-frame clones only, not all of them. The repertoire consists of roughly 300,000 clones, with around nine tenths occurring once and the leading ten covering around 11%. Specimen: peripheral blood, collected in a trial of Ad26.COV2.S vaccine versus placebo. The receptors originated from a person between 18 and 65 years old who received the Ad26.COV2.S COVID-19 vaccine or a placebo. Each CDR3 is given with its conserved first and last residue. Only some rows state a clone size, as once, few, many or a class for expanded clones.

clone_size j_call v_call cdr3_length cdr3_aa
- TRBJ2-3 TRBV27 15 CASSYGTRRTDTQYF
- TRBJ1-5 TRBV7-2 15 CASSPTGGSNQPQHF
- TRBJ1-4 TRBV3-1/TRBV3-2 14 CASSLGDLNEKLFF
- TRBJ2-5 TRBV9 17 CASSDGLAGGLKETQYF
few TRBJ1-1 TRBV19 16 CASSSRQGAVGTEAFF
- TRBJ1-1 TRBV5-4 15 CASSSRAGRNTEAFF
many TRBJ2-3 TRBV28 15 CASNTPSGITDTQYF
- TRBJ2-1 TRBV28 14 CASNGQTSYNEQFF
many TRBJ2-7 TRBV24-1 16 CATSDRSGRAIYEQYF
- TRBJ2-3 TRBV7-9 13 CASSPPPQDTQYF
once TRBJ2-5 TRBV28 16 CASSLSTPRVQETQYF
- TRBJ2-1 TRBV7-2 12 CASSPSGGEQFF
- TRBJ2-7 TRBV4-1 14 CASSQEDRGDEQYF
- TRBJ2-7 TRBV5-1 17 CASSLGRTSGGSGEQYF
- TRBJ2-3 TRBV7-9 16 CASSSGQGGGTDTQYF
- TRBJ1-6 TRBV25-1 15 CASSEGGRFNSPLHF
medium-sized TRBJ2-2 TRBV7-8 18 CASSTGSDRALDTGELFF
- TRBJ2-7 TRBV3-1/TRBV3-2 14 CASSQSLARNEQYF
- TRBJ1-2 TRBV19 12 CASRRDHYGYTF
- TRBJ2-3 TRBV4-3 18 CASSRLSSRVLGTDTQYF
- TRBJ1-2 TRBV3-1/TRBV3-2 14 CASSHREGNHGYTF
- TRBJ2-7 TRBV19 13 CASSYTGTYEQYF
once TRBJ2-3 TRBV5-4 17 CASSPFTLTGGTDTQYF
- TRBJ1-6 TRBV18 14 CASSQSTENPPLHF
- TRBJ2-5 TRBV19 14 CASSMGDRGETQYF
- TRBJ1-1 TRBV6-5 14 CASSSRSGGPEAFF
- TRBJ2-7 TRBV5-1 15 CASSLVQSGPYEQYF
- TRBJ1-5 TRBV9 16 CASRGPGTDFNQPQHF